This T cell receptor beta chain emerged from a study of shared clonotypes between healthy human individuals. Each donor was a Caucasian adult residing in Nashville, Tennessee. On this clone: No antigen is known for it.

Study-wide findings and caveats: Shared clonotypes: 4.5% to 6% naive CD4, under 4% naive CD8, 2.3% memory CD4, 0.35% to 0.5% memory CD8. When compared with the clonotypes that were shared by all four sorted-subset donors, the non-shared clonotypes turned out to have lower generation probabilities.

Deletions cut 1 base from V and 8 bases from J, with 9 bases between. The CDR3 contains 13 residues. Germline V gives CDR1 SGDLS, CDR2 YYNGEE. TCRdb's copy holds only in-frame clones and misses some; the assay was immunoSEQ multiplex PCR. Of about 2.3 million clones listed, approximately 93% are singletons. This sequence originates from a young man in good health. Some clones in this sample may be carry-over from other donors' samples. The rearrangement joins TRBV9 to TRBJ1-4, with D maybe TRBD1 (5 bases). The material sequenced was naive CD4+ T cells from PBMCs. Subset here: CD45RA+ positively selected. DNA of the CDR3: TGTGCCAGCAGCGTAAGGGGCCCGGAAAAACTGTTTTTT. Amino acids: CASSVRGPEKLFF.